This T cell receptor (beta chain) was sequenced for a study of T-cell memory formation after mild COVID-19. Findings and caveats of the study: Proof of SARS-CoV-2 specificity was absent for the second-wave clones that crested on day 37. Memory sampled before infection contained some responding clones, suggesting cross-reactive memory joined. Mostly located in CM and EM were contracting CD4+ clones, with contracting CD8+ clones located in EMRA.

Constant-segment primers were used for 5'RACE, and the resulting TCR alpha and TCR beta cDNA libraries carried sample barcodes and UMIs. TCRdb used MiXCR to reprocess the 5' RACE reads, holding one entry per CDR3 protein. The table shows hundreds of thousands of distinct CDR3 sequences, with roughly 13% occurring only once. J lost 2 bases, V lost 5 bases, and 11 bases had no gene match. Germline V lookup: CDR1 SGHTA, CDR2 FQGTGA. This CDR3 has 17 residues. Note on this clonotype: Its target is not known.

The chain is built from TRBV7-3 and TRBJ2-3; TRBD2 agrees at 9 bases. The sequencing input was PBMCs or a T cell subset sorted from them (not recorded which). The receptor's source is a man younger than 35 who had mild COVID-19 (a few samples of this study predate the infection). Cell type and time point are not known. CDR3 DNA: TGTGCCAGCAGCCCCATGGGTAGCGGGGGACCCACAGATACGCAGTATTTT. Translated: CASSPMGSGGPTDTQYF.